Listed here are 7 T cell receptor beta chains from one sample, sequenced in a study of blood T cell repertoires in COVID-19 (dated by TCRdb to about 2020). Library creation used the immunoSEQ multiplex PCR assay. Imported from immuneACCESS, the table was reduced by TCRdb to in-frame sequences with V and J called. These copies leave out some clones; in studies compared against another copy, an unresolved V gene accounts for under half, and the cause of the remainder is not known. Present in this sample are approximately 220,000 clones, 70% to 90% of which were seen just once. The ten largest make up roughly 2.8% of the sample. Sequencing used peripheral blood. These receptor sequences come from a man between 50 and 59 years old who had recovered from COVID-19.

The chain links TRBV28 to TRBJ2-6, with D possibly TRBD2 on 5 matching bases. The V gene lost 6 bases and the J gene lost 1 base, with 10 bases spanning the gap. CDR3 length: 15 residues. Looked up from germline, CDR1 is MDHEN and CDR2 is SYDVKM. Here the CDR3 DNA reads TGTGCCAGCAGGACTGGACTTTCTGGGGCCAACGTCCTGACTTTC. Translating gives CASRTGLSGANVLTF. The full variable domain, in which reference TRBV28 and TRBJ2-6 provide the parts outside the CDR3, is DVKVTQSSRYLVKRTGEKVFLECVQDMDHENMFWYRQDPGLGLRLIYFSYDVKMKEKGDIPEGYSVSREKKERFSLILESASTNQTSMYLCASRTGLSGANVLTFGAGSRLTVL.

V gene TRBV2 combines with J gene TRBJ2-3, with D unclear. Germline assignment: CDR1 SNHLY and CDR2 FYNNEI. Trimming shortened V by 4 bases and J by 1 base, and 9 bases separated the two germline ends. This CDR3 has 14 residues. The CDR3 reads CASSALPGTDTQYF. Here the CDR3 DNA reads TGTGCCAGCAGTGCACTGCCGGGCACAGATACGCAGTATTTT.

This chain joins TRBV6-6 and TRBJ2-2, with a possible D match to TRBD2 (6 bases). The CDR3 spans 15 residues. Germline V gives CDR1 MNHNY, CDR2 SVGAGI (reference sequence). V lost 2 bases to trimming and J lost 6 bases, with 13 bases between them. The CDR3 here is CASSYPGGQAGELFF. Written as DNA, the CDR3 is TGTGCCAGCAGTTACCCTGGAGGGCAGGCCGGGGAGCTGTTTTTT.

The chain combines TRBV28 with TRBJ1-4; D uncertain. Germline lookup yields CDR1 MDHEN and CDR2 SYDVKM. The germline V and J ends were trimmed by 5 bases and 8 bases, with 15 bases remaining between them. This CDR3 is built from 14 residues. This CDR3 is CASSQQLLGEKLFF. In DNA form, the CDR3 reads TGTGCCAGCAGTCAACAGCTCCTTGGGGAAAAACTGTTTTTT.

The rearrangement links TRBV10-2 to TRBJ2-3, with D possibly TRBD1 on 5 matching bases. The CDR3 is made up of 15 amino acids. CDR1 and CDR2 (germline): WSHSY, SAAADI. V was cut by 6 bases and J by 2 bases, with 15 bases left in between. This chain's CDR3 is CASSGAGLPTDTQYF. For the CDR3, the DNA is TGCGCCAGCAGCGGTGCAGGGCTGCCCACAGATACGCAGTATTTT.

The rearrangement joins TRBV5-1 to TRBJ2-7; 8 nucleotides agree with TRBD1. The CDR3 spans 15 residues. CDR1 and CDR2 (germline): SGHRS, YFSETQ. The trim removed 3 bases at V and 2 bases at J, leaving 7 bases unmatched. The CDR3 loop is CASSSTDRAAYEQYF. In nucleotides, the CDR3 is TGCGCCAGCAGCTCCACGGACAGGGCGGCCTACGAGCAGTACTTC.

The chain couples TRBV23-1 to TRBJ2-3, with D possibly being TRBD1 (6 bases). TRBV23-1 is an open reading frame, and its role is uncertain. The V end lost 0 bases, the J end lost 4 bases, and 11 bases lay between the germline ends. The CDR3 runs to 15 residues. The DNA for the CDR3 is TGCGCCAGCAGTCAATCGAAGGGGGAGCCAGATACGCAGTATTTT. Protein: CASSQSKGEPDTQYF.